These 19 T cell receptor beta chains originate from one sample sequenced in a study of T cell clonality in common variable immunodeficiency. Findings and limits, study-wide: Common variable immunodeficiency TCR beta sequences reportedly had fewer deletions and N-nucleotide insertions.

No antigen has been assigned to these receptors. Assay used: immunoSEQ multiplex PCR; TCRdb lists only in-frame clones, some missing. Sampling found fewer than 40,000 clones, none seen once. Sequencing was done on a sample of peripheral blood mononuclear cells. The receptors originated from a human donor with common variable immunodeficiency.

Comments on this clone: The observed sequence ends 3 residues before the CDR3 terminus, with the missing tail filled in from the germline J gene. This sequence joins TRBV19 and TRBJ2-7, with 7 bases that match TRBD1. Trimming removed 10 bases from V and 2 bases from J; junction bases left unmatched: 8. The CDR3 sequence is 13 residues long. CDR1 and CDR2 from the germline V gene are LNHDA and SQIVND (reference sequence). The sequenced CDR3 bases are TGTGCCACCTCCGGGACAGCAACCTACGAG. Translating gives CATSGTATYE. The complete CDR3 reads CATSGTATYEQYF.

About this clone: The CDR3 end lies 3 residues beyond the end of the read and is filled in from the germline J gene. V and J are TRBV2 and TRBJ2-5; tentative D call: TRBD2 (6 bases). The ends were cut back, 7 bases at V and 4 bases at J, with 10 bases in the middle. The CDR3 is made up of 12 amino acids. From germline, CDR1 is SNHLY and CDR2 FYNNEI. The CDR3 DNA, read in part, is TGTGCCAGCACGGAGGGGAGAGAGACC. Protein product: CASTEGRET. The whole CDR3 protein reads CASTEGRETQYF.

This clone was seen a few times. The read terminates 3 residues ahead of where the CDR3 ends, so the germline J gene completes it. This chain connects TRBV30 to TRBJ1-2; D remains unclear. This CDR3 contains 14 residues. V lost 3 bases to trimming and J lost 4 bases, with 15 bases between them. The V gene's germline CDR1 is GTSNPN and CDR2 SVGIG (reference sequence). The CDR3 here is CAWRRALAGYGYTF. The part of the CDR3 DNA that was read is TGTGCCTGGAGGAGGGCCCTAGCTGGCTATGGC.

Regarding this clone: Coverage ceases 3 residues before the CDR3 finishes, and the germline J gene fills in the end. This chain uses TRBV7-6 with TRBJ2-3; 9 bases are shared with TRBD1. Germline CDR1 reads SGHVS; CDR2 reads FNYEAQ. The CDR3 loop spans 16 amino acids. The V and J ends lost 5 bases and 0 bases, in that order; junction bases with no gene match: 6. Partial CDR3 DNA: TGTGCCAGCAGCGAAACAGGGGGCCTTAGCACAGATACG. Encoded protein: CASSETGGLSTDT. The entire CDR3 sequence reads CASSETGGLSTDTQYF.

The table lists this clone with many counts. The CDR3 extends 3 residues past the end of the read, so its final part is completed from the germline J gene. The chain recombines TRBV19 with TRBJ2-3; D is uncertain. Trimming stripped 5 bases from V and 4 bases from J, with 16 bases between. From germline, CDR1 is LNHDA and CDR2 SQIVND (reference sequence). The CDR3 is 15 amino acids. The CDR3 reads CASSFSQIAADTQYF. The sequenced part of the CDR3 DNA is TGTGCCAGTAGTTTTTCTCAGATCGCGGCAGATACG.

A word on this clone: The read gets to within 3 residues of the CDR3 end, and the germline J gene fills in the rest. V usage is TRBV5-6 and J usage is TRBJ2-7, with TRBD2 identical over 8 bases. V lost 3 bases and J lost 3; bases outside the gene matches: 5. CDR3 length: 14 residues. The germline V gene encodes CDR1 SGHDT and CDR2 YYEEEE. The CDR3 is CASSSTTSVYEQYF. The covered CDR3 bases are TGTGCCAGCAGCTCGACGACTAGCGTCTACGAG.

Notes on this clone: The read ends 3 residues before the CDR3 terminus; that terminus is restored from the germline J gene. The rearrangement joins TRBV19 to TRBJ2-5, with a tentative D call TRBD1 (7 bases). In germline, CDR1 is LNHDA, CDR2 SQIVND (reference sequence). The CDR3 consists of 16 residues. Trimming took 5 bases from V and 7 from J, leaving 23 bases between them. The CDR3 sequence: CASSRLLDRDGGTQYF. The sequenced CDR3 bases are TGTGCCAGTAGTCGCCTTCTAGACAGGGACGGGGGGACC.

This clone was counted at least ten times. Sequencing ends 3 residues short of the CDR3 end; the germline J gene provides the rest. J is TRBJ2-5 and V is TRBV30, with TRBD2 matching 11 bases. This CDR3 is 17 amino acids long. V shed 1 base and J 1 base; nucleotides not matched to a gene: 8. The germline V gene has CDR1 GTSNPN and CDR2 SVGIG (reference sequence). The chain's CDR3 is CAWSAGLTSGTQETQYF. CDR3 DNA (partial): TGTGCCTGGAGTGCCGGATTGACTAGCGGGACCCAAGAGACC.

For this clone: The read comes to an end 3 residues before the CDR3 does, leaving the germline J gene to fill in the end. The chain has TRBV7-3 and TRBJ1-6; D may be TRBD1 (5 bases). Looked up from germline, CDR1 is SGHTA and CDR2 is FQGTGA. The CDR3 extends over 14 amino acids. Trimming shortened V by 1 base and J by 10 bases, and 11 bases separated the two germline ends. CDR3 protein: CASSLMAGESPLHF. The sequenced CDR3 bases are TGTGCCAGCAGCTTAATGGCGGGGGAGTCACCC.

This clone was detected many times. The read finishes 3 residues shy of the CDR3 end, and the germline J gene is used to complete it. This sequence joins TRBV12-5 and TRBJ2-3, with 9 bases aligning to TRBD2. Germline V gives CDR1 LGHNT, CDR2 FRNRAP. Losses at the gene ends were 5 bases for V and 5 bases for J; bases not matched to a gene: 5. The CDR3 is made up of 14 amino acids. The sequenced part of the CDR3 DNA is TGTGCTAGTGGTATAGCGGGGGCGAGAGATACG. Protein: CASGIAGARDT. The whole CDR3 region reads CASGIAGARDTQYF.

This clone was observed a handful of times. The read stops 3 residues short of the end of the CDR3; the missing end is completed from the germline J gene. The chain carries TRBV6-2 or TRBV6-3 and TRBJ1-5; 7 bases line up with TRBD1. CDR1 and CDR2 (germline): MNHEY, SVGEGT. Trimming cost V 2 bases and J 7 bases; bases outside gene matches: 5. The CDR3 is made up of 14 amino acids. The CDR3 bases that were read are TGTGCCAGCAGTTACGCAACAGGGGACCAGCCC. This encodes CASSYATGDQP. The complete CDR3 protein is CASSYATGDQPQHF.

A remark on this clone: The DNA ends 3 residues before the CDR3 does, and the rest of the CDR3 is filled in from the germline J gene. This chain joins TRBV7-3 and TRBJ2-3; D might be TRBD1 (6 bases). Germline V gene lookup returns CDR1 SGHTA and CDR2 FQGTGA. The ends were cut back, 5 bases at V and 7 bases at J, with 13 bases in the middle. The CDR3 is 13 residues long. CDR3 in amino acids: CASSPNGQNTQYF. The sequenced part of the CDR3 DNA is TGTGCCAGCAGCCCCAACGGACAGAATACG. Variable domain in full (rest from reference TRBV7-3 and TRBJ2-3): GAGVSQTPSNKVTEKGKYVELRCDPISGHTALYWYRQSLGQGPEFLIYFQGTGAADDSGLPNDRFFAVRPEGSVSTLKIQRTERGDSAVYLCASSPNGQNTQYFGPGTRLTVL.

The sample holds a few counts of this clone. Sequencing ends 3 residues short of the CDR3 end; the germline J gene provides the rest. V and J are TRBV7-3 and TRBJ2-5, with D unclear. Trimming removed 2 bases at V and 1 base at J, with 11 bases between. This CDR3 region has 15 residues. The germline V gene encodes CDR1 SGHTA and CDR2 FQGTGA. This chain's CDR3 is CASSLLFSRQETQYF. The DNA read from the CDR3 is TGTGCCAGCAGCTTACTTTTTTCCCGCCAAGAGACC.

About this clone: Read data end 3 residues before the CDR3 end; the end is taken from the germline J gene. The rearrangement links TRBV5-1 to TRBJ2-7, with 12 bases matching TRBD1. Germline assignment: CDR1 SGHRS and CDR2 YFSETQ. The CDR3 spans 18 residues. Germline trimming cut 1 base from V and 3 bases from J; bases unmatched to any gene: 11. Incomplete CDR3 DNA: TGCGCCAGCAGCTTGACTGGGACAGGGGGCGAATTTTTCTACGAG. Its protein is CASSLTGTGGEFFYE. The whole CDR3 reads CASSLTGTGGEFFYEQYF.

This clone appeared a few times. Read data end 3 residues before the CDR3 end; the end is taken from the germline J gene. The same CDR3 arises from other DNA sequences in this sample as well. The chain uses TRBV11-2 and TRBJ1-3; D is undetermined. This CDR3 is built from 15 residues. V was clipped by 2 bases and J by 2 bases, with 10 bases between them. Germline lookup yields CDR1 SGHAT and CDR2 FQNNGV. The DNA read from the CDR3 is TGTGCCAGCAGCTTATACCCAGGCCCTGGAAACACC. Its translation: CASSLYPGPGNT. The whole CDR3 reads CASSLYPGPGNTIYF.

This clone turned up a few times. The read ends 3 residues early relative to the CDR3; the germline J gene fills the gap. The chain carries TRBV20-1 and TRBJ2-3; 7 bases fit TRBD1. CDR3 length equals 13 residues. The V segment lost 4 bases and the J segment 5 bases; nucleotides outside the gene matches: 6. The V gene's germline CDR1 is DFQATT and CDR2 SNEGSKA (reference sequence). The CDR3 DNA, read in part, is TGCAGTGCTATCCAACAGGGGATAGATACG. The encoded protein is CSAIQQGIDT. The full CDR3 is CSAIQQGIDTQYF.

A few counts support this clone. Read data end 3 residues before the CDR3 end; the end is taken from the germline J gene. The chain combines TRBV2 with TRBJ2-5, with a possible D match to TRBD2 (5 bases). The CDR3 length is 15 residues. V lost 7 bases and J 2 bases, leaving 17 bases between the germline ends. Germline CDR1 is SNHLY and CDR2 is FYNNEI. The covered CDR3 bases are TGTGCCAGCACTCGGGGTCCTATAGGGCAAGAGACC. Translating gives CASTRGPIGQET. The whole CDR3 sequence reads CASTRGPIGQETQYF.

On this clone itself: The sequenced fragment ends 3 residues before the CDR3 boundary, so the rest is inferred from the germline J gene. V and J are TRBV19 and TRBJ1-5; 7 bases align to TRBD1. The CDR3 extends over 15 amino acids. Germline CDR1 reads LNHDA; CDR2 reads SQIVND (reference sequence). J gave up 6 bases and V 8 bases, and 13 bases lay outside the gene matches. Incomplete CDR3 DNA: TGTGCCAGTGGAGATCAGGGGGAGGTGAGTCAGCCC. Protein: CASGDQGEVSQP. Given in full, the CDR3 is CASGDQGEVSQPQHF.

As concerns this clone: The read finishes 3 residues shy of the CDR3 end, and the germline J gene is used to complete it. The chain carries TRBV6-2 or TRBV6-3 and TRBJ1-5; possibly TRBD1 for D (6 bases). Germline CDR1 is MNHEY and CDR2 is SVGEGT. Trimming took off 5 bases at V and 9 bases at J, with 23 bases between the two ends. The CDR3 is made up of 16 amino acids. CDR3 DNA, as far as it was read: TGTGCCAGCAGTCTAGAAACGACAGGCTGGTTACGGCCC. It specifies CASSLETTGWLRP. The entire CDR3 sequence reads CASSLETTGWLRPQHF.